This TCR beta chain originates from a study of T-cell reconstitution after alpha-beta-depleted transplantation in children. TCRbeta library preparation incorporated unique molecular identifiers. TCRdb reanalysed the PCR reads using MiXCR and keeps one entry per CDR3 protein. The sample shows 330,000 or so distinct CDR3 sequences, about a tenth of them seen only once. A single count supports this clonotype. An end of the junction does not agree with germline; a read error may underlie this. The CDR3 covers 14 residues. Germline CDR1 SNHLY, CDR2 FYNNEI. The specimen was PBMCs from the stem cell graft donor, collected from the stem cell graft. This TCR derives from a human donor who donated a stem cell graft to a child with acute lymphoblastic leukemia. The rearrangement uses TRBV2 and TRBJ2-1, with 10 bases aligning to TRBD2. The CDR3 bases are TGTGCCAGCGTCAGCGGGAGGGGCGGGAATGCGCAGTTCTTC. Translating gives CASVSGRGGNAQFF.